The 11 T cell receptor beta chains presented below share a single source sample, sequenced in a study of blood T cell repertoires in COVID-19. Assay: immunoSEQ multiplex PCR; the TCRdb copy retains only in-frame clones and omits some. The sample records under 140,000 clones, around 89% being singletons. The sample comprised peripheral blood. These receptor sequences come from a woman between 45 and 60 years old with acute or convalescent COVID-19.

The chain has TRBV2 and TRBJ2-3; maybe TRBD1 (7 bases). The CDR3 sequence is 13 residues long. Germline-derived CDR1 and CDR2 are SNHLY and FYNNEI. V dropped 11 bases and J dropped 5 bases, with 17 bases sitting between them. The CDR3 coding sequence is TGTGCCGGTCAGGGGGGAGGCGAAGATACGCAGTATTTT. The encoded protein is CAGQGGGEDTQYF.

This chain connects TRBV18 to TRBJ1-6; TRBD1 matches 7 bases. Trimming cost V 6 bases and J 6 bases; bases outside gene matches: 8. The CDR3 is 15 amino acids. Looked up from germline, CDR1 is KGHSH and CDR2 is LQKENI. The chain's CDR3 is CASSPEGAGNSPLHF. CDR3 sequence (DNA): TGTGCCAGCTCCCCTGAGGGGGCAGGTAATTCACCCCTCCACTTT.

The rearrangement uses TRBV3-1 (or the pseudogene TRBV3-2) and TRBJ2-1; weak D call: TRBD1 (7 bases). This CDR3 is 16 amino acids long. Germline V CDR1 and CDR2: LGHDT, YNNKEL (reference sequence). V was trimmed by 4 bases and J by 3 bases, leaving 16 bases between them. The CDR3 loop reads CASSLRQGGLYNEQFF. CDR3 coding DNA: TGTGCCAGCAGCCTCCGACAGGGAGGCCTCTACAATGAGCAGTTCTTC.

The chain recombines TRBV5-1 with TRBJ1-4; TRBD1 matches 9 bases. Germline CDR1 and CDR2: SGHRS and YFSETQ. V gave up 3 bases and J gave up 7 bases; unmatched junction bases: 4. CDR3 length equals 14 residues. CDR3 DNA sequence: TGCGCCAGCAGCTCCGGGACAGGGACTGAAAAACTGTTTTTT. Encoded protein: CASSSGTGTEKLFF.

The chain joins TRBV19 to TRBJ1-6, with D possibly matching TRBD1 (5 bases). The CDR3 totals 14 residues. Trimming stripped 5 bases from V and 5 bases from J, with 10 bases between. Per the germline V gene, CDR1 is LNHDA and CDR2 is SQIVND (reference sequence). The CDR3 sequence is CASSAGSNNSPLHF. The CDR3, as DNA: TGTGCCAGTAGTGCAGGGTCGAATAATTCACCCCTCCACTTT.

CDR3 in DNA: TGTGCCAGCCGGGATCTCGGGGCCAACGTCCTGACTTTC. Translation gives CASRDLGANVLTF. This chain links TRBV2 with TRBJ2-6; possibly TRBD2 for D (5 bases). The CDR3 loop spans 13 amino acids. Between the trimmed V and J ends, which lost 8 bases and 4 bases, there was a span of 9 bases. Germline loops: CDR1 SNHLY, CDR2 FYNNEI.

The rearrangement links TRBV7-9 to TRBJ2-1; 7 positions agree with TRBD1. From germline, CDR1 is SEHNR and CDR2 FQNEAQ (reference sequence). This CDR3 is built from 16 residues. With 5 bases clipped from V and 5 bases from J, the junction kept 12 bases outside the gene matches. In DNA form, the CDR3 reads TGTGCCAGCAGCCCCCAGGGCTTGACAGGGAACAATGAGCAGTTCTTC. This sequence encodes CASSPQGLTGNNEQFF. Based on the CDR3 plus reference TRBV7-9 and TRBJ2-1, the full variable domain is DTGVSQNPRHKITKRGQNVTFRCDPISEHNRLYWYRQTLGQGPEFLTYFQNEAQLEKSRLLSDRFSAERPKGSFSTLEIQRTEQGDSAMYLCASSPQGLTGNNEQFFGPGTRLTVL.

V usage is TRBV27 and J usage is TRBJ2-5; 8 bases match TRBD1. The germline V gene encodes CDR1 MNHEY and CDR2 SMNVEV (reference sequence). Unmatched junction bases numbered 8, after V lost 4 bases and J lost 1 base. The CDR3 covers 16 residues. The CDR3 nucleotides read TGTGCCAGCAGTTCCTACGTCGGACAGGGCCAAGAGACCCAGTACTTC. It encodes CASSSYVGQGQETQYF.

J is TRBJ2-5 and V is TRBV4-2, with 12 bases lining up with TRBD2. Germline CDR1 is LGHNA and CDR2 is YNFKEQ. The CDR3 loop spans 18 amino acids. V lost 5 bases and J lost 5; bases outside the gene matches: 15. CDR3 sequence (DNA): TGTGCCAGCAGCAAGTCCCCGACTAGCGGGAGAGATGGTGAGACCCAGTACTTC. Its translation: CASSKSPTSGRDGETQYF.

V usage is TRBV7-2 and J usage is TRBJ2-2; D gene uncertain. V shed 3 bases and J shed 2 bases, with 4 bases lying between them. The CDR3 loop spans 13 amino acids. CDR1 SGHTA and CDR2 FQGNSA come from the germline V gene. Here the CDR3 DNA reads TGTGCCAGCAGCTTTCTTAACACCGGGGAGCTGTTTTTT. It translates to CASSFLNTGELFF.

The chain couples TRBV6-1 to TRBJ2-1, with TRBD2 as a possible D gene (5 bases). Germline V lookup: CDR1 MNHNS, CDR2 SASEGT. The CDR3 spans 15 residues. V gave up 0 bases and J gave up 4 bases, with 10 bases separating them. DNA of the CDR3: TGTGCCAGCAGTGAAGCAAGGACTCCATACAATGAGCAGTTCTTC. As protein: CASSEARTPYNEQFF.